This entry describes one T cell receptor (beta chain). What it binds is not known. This entry is derived from a study of T cell responses to AZD1222 COVID-19 vaccine. Study-wide results and limits: Per reports, nearly half of all spike-specific TCRs target regions that are unmutated in variants. Possibly, clonal diversity was underestimated; donors were largely white British and included more females. Vaccine-associated CD4 TCRs ranged over spike, dominating at 160-218 and 743-854.

Generated by immunoSEQ multiplex PCR, the TCRdb table keeps only in-frame clones and is missing some. The sample has about 69,000 clones; approximately 90% are singletons. The germline V gene has CDR1 LNHNV and CDR2 YYDKDF (reference sequence). Trimming pared 5 bases from V and 0 bases from J, leaving 14 bases between. The CDR3 is 15 amino acids. Here the sequenced sample was peripheral blood, taken on day 0 of AZD1222 vaccination. The gene calls are TRBV15 and TRBJ2-7, with a weak D call TRBD1 (5 bases). The source is an adult in good health. The CDR3, as DNA: TGTGCCACCAGCGCAGGAAGGACACTCTCCTACGAGCAGTACTTC. It yields the protein CATSAGRTLSYEQYF. Looking up the rest from reference TRBV15 and TRBJ2-7 gives the full variable domain: DAMVIQNPRYQVTQFGKPVTLSCSQTLNHNVMYWYQQKSSQAPKLLFHYYDKDFNNEADTPDNFQSRRPNTSFCFLDIRSPGLGDTAMYLCATSAGRTLSYEQYFGPGTRLTVT.